This T cell receptor (beta chain) was captured by sequencing in a study of T cell responses to AZD1222 COVID-19 vaccine. Whole-study findings and limits: Reportedly, close to half of spike-specific TCRs are directed against unmutated variant regions. When two AZD1222 doses had been given, Spike-specific TCR breadth and depth rose. Spike-wide vaccine-associated CD4 TCRs dominated at 160-218 and 743-854. Donors were chiefly white British, with a greater number of females, and clonal diversity was perhaps underestimated.

Generated by immunoSEQ multiplex PCR, the TCRdb table keeps only in-frame clones and is missing some. Among 120,000 to 150,000 clones listed, around nine tenths were seen once. About this clone itself: Its matching antigen is unknown.

This sample comprised peripheral blood, obtained 28 days after the second AZD1222 dose. This clonotype was sampled from an adult who received the AZD1222 COVID-19 vaccine.

CDR3 region: CSVEDRVYEQYF. The DNA for the CDR3 is TGCAGCGTTGAAGATCGAGTCTACGAGCAGTACTTC. J is TRBJ2-7 and V is TRBV29-1; D unresolved. From germline, CDR1 is SQVTM and CDR2 ANQGSEA. This CDR3 region has 12 residues. V shed 0 bases and J shed 3 bases, with 6 bases lying between them.